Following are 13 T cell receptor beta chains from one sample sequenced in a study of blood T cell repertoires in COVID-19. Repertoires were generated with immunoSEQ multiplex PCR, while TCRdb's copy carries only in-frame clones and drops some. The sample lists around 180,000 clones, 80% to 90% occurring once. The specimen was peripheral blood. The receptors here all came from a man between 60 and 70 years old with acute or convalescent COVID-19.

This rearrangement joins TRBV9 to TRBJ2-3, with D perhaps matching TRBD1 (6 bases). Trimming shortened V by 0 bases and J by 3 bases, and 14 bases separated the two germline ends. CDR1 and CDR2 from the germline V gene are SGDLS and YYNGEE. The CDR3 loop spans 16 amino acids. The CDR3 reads CASSVGGGVGTDTQYF. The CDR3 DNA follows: TGTGCCAGCAGCGTAGGAGGGGGAGTAGGGACAGATACGCAGTATTTT. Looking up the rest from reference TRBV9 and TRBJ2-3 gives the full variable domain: DSGVTQTPKHLITATGQRVTLRCSPRSGDLSVYWYQQSLDQGLQFLIQYYNGEERAKGNILERFSAQQFPDLHSELNLSSLELGDSALYFCASSVGGGVGTDTQYFGPGTRLTVL.

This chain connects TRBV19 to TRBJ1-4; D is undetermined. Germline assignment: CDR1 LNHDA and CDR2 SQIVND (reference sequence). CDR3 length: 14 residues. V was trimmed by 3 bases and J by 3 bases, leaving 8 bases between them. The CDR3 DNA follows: TGTGCCAGTAGTATCCAGGTCTCTAATGAAAAACTGTTTTTT. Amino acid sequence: CASSIQVSNEKLFF.

The CDR3 DNA is TGTGCCAGCAGTGTAGCGGGAGGGAACTACGAGCAGTACTTC. Translation gives CASSVAGGNYEQYF. The rearrangement links TRBV2 to TRBJ2-7; 11 positions match TRBD2. The germline gives CDR1 SNHLY, CDR2 FYNNEI. The V gene end was trimmed by 4 bases and the J gene end by 3 bases; junction bases not matched to a gene: 2. The CDR3 sequence is 14 residues long.

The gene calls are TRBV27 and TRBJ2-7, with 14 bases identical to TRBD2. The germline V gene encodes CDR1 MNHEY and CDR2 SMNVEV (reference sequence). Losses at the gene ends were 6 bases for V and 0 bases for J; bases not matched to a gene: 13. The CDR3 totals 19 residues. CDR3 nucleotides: TGTGCCAGCAGCCCCTTAAGGGGGACTAGCGGGAGCAGCTCCTACGAGCAGTACTTC. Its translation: CASSPLRGTSGSSSYEQYF.

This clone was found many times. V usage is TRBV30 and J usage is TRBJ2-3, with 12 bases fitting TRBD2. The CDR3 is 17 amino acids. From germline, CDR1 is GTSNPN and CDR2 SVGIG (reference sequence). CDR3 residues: CAGASGRAKASTDTQYF. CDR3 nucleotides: TGTGCGGGGGCTAGCGGGAGGGCCAAGGCAAGCACAGATACGCAGTATTTT.

The DNA of the CDR3 is TGTGCCAGCAGCAAACCGGGACAGCCGCCAGGAAACACCATATATTTT. Translating it yields CASSKPGQPPGNTIYF. V usage is TRBV21-1 and J usage is TRBJ1-3; the table's D call of TRBD1 was not tested on the DNA. TRBV21-1 is annotated as a pseudogene. This CDR3 region has 16 residues.

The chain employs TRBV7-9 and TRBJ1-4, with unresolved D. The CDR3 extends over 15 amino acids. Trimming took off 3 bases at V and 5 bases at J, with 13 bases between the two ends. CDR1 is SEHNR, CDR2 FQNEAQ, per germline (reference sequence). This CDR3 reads CASSFGGSVNEKLFF. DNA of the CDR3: TGTGCCAGCAGCTTTGGCGGCAGCGTCAATGAAAAACTGTTTTTT. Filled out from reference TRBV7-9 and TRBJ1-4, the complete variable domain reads DTGVSQNPRHKITKRGQNVTFRCDPISEHNRLYWYRQTLGQGPEFLTYFQNEAQLEKSRLLSDRFSAERPKGSFSTLEIQRTEQGDSAMYLCASSFGGSVNEKLFFGSGTQLSVL.

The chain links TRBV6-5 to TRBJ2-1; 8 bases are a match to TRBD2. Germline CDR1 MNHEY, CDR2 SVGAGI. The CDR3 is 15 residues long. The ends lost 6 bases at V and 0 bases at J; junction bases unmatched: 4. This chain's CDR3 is CASRTSGHSYNEQFF. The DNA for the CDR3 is TGTGCCAGCAGAACTAGCGGCCACTCCTACAATGAGCAGTTCTTC.

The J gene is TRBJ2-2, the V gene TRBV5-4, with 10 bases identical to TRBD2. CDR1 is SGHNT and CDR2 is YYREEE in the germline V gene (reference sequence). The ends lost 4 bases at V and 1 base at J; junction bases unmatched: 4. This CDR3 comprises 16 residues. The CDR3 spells CASSPRTSGNTGELFF. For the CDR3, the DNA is TGTGCCAGCAGCCCTCGGACTAGCGGGAACACCGGGGAGCTGTTTTTT.

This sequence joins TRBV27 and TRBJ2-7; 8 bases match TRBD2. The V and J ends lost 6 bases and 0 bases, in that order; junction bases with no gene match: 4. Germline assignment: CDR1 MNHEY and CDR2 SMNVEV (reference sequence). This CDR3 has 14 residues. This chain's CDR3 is CASRLAGSSYEQYF. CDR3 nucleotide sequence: TGTGCCAGCAGGCTAGCGGGTAGCTCCTACGAGCAGTACTTC.

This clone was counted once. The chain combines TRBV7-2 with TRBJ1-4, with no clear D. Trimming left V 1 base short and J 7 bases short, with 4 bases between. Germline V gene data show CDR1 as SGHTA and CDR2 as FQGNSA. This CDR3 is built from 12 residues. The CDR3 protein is CASSLGVEKLFF. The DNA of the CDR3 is TGTGCCAGCAGCTTAGGAGTTGAAAAACTGTTTTTT.

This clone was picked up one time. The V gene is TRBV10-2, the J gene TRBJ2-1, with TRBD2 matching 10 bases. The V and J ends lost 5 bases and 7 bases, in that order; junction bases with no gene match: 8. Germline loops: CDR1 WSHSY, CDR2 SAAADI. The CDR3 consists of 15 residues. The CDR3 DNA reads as TGCGCCAGCAGTCAGGGGGGACTAGCGTTAAATGAGCAGTTCTTC. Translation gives CASSQGGLALNEQFF.

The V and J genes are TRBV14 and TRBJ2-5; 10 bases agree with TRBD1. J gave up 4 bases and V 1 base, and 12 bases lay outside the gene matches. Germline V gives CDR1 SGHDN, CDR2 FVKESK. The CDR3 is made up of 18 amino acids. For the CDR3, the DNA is TGTGCCAGCAGCCAAGCACGGAGCGGGACAGGGGAGCGAGAGACCCAGTACTTC. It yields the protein CASSQARSGTGERETQYF.